What follows describes a single TCR beta chain. What it binds is unknown. Documented treatment: approximately 9-day PBMC culture with coronavirus spike peptide pools or control peptides (ViraFEST assay). The germline V gene encodes CDR1 LNHDA and CDR2 SQIVND (reference sequence). This CDR3 has 14 amino acids. Deletions cut 1 base from V and 2 bases from J, with 7 bases between. The data originate from a study of vaccination and CD4 T cells after COVID-19. Study-level information: The study collected post-vaccine samples a median around 66 days after dose two, with a range of 14 to 241.

An Oncomine TCR Beta short-read assay was used to sequence the DNA from cultured CD4+ T cells. Using its own MiXCR run on the PCR reads, TCRdb lists one record per CDR3 protein. Here the sample spans more than 15,000 distinct CDR3 sequences, roughly 76% being singletons. The specimen sequenced was CD4+ T cells from blood, cultured in vitro. This clonotype was sampled from a human donor who had recovered from COVID-19. J is TRBJ2-3 and V is TRBV19, with D tentatively TRBD1 (5 bases). As DNA, the CDR3 is TGTGCCAGTAGTATAGGACAGCCCACAGATACGCAGTATTTT. Its translation is CASSIGQPTDTQYF. Full variable domain (missing parts from reference TRBV19 and TRBJ2-3): DGGITQSPKYLFRKEGQNVTLSCEQNLNHDAMYWYRQDPGQGLRLIYYSQIVNDFQKGDIAEGYSVSREKKESFPLTVTSAQKNPTAFYLCASSIGQPTDTQYFGPGTRLTVL.